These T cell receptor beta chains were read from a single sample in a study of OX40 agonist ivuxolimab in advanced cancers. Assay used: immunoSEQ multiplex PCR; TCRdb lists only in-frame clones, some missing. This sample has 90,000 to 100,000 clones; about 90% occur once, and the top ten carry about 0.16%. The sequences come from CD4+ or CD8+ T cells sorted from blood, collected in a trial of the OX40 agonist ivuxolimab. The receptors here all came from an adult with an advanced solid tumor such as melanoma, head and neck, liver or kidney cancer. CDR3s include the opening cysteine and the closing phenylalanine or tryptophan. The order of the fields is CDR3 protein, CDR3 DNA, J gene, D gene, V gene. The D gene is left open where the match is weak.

CDR3aa: CASSKDNSPLHF
CDR3nt: TGTGCCAGCAGCAAAGATAATTCACCCCTCCACTTT
j_gene: TRBJ1-6
d_gene: -
v_gene: TRBV11-1

CDR3aa: CASSLKRTGGPTEAFF
CDR3nt: TGTGCCAGCAGCCTCAAGCGAACAGGGGGGCCCACTGAAGCTTTCTTT
j_gene: TRBJ1-1
d_gene: TRBD1
v_gene: TRBV14

CDR3aa: CASSLLAGDTIRETQYF
CDR3nt: TGTGCCAGCAGCTTACTAGCGGGGGATACAATTCGGGAGACCCAGTACTTC
j_gene: TRBJ2-5
d_gene: TRBD2
v_gene: TRBV7-2

CDR3aa: CASSYRGGYTF
CDR3nt: TGTGCCAGCAGCTACAGGGGGGGCTACACCTTC
j_gene: TRBJ1-2
d_gene: TRBD1
v_gene: TRBV11-2

CDR3aa: CASSADRIYNEQFF
CDR3nt: TGTGCCAGCAGCGCCGACAGGATCTACAATGAGCAGTTCTTC
j_gene: TRBJ2-1
d_gene: -
v_gene: TRBV11-2

CDR3aa: CASSPVAGGHYNEQFF
CDR3nt: TGTGCCAGCAGCCCAGTAGCGGGGGGACACTACAATGAGCAGTTCTTC
j_gene: TRBJ2-1
d_gene: TRBD2
v_gene: TRBV7-3

CDR3aa: CASSKRTTGRTSLSSYEQYF
CDR3nt: TGTGCCAGCAGCAAAAGAACGACAGGGAGGACTAGCCTGAGCTCCTACGAGCAGTACTTC
j_gene: TRBJ2-7
d_gene: -
v_gene: TRBV21-1

CDR3aa: CATKGAMNTEAFF
CDR3nt: TGTGCCACTAAGGGGGCCATGAACACTGAAGCTTTCTTT
j_gene: TRBJ1-1
d_gene: TRBD1
v_gene: TRBV6-1

CDR3aa: CASSVEPGNTEAFF
CDR3nt: TGTGCCAGCAGCGTAGAGCCAGGAAACACTGAAGCTTTCTTT
j_gene: TRBJ1-1
d_gene: -
v_gene: TRBV9

CDR3aa: CASSLAGTLQETQYF
CDR3nt: TGTGCCAGCAGCTTAGCGGGGACTCTCCAAGAGACCCAGTACTTC
j_gene: TRBJ2-5
d_gene: -
v_gene: TRBV7-8

CDR3aa: CASSLLGSTDTQYF
CDR3nt: TGTGCCAGCAGTTTATTGGGAAGCACAGATACGCAGTATTTT
j_gene: TRBJ2-3
d_gene: -
v_gene: TRBV27

CDR3aa: CASRGRFHEQFF
CDR3nt: TGTGCCAGCAGAGGGCGGTTCCATGAGCAGTTCTTC
j_gene: TRBJ2-1
d_gene: -
v_gene: TRBV7-8

CDR3aa: CASSSPLGTGYGYTF
CDR3nt: TGTGCCAGCAGCTCACCTCTCGGGACAGGCTATGGCTACACCTTC
j_gene: TRBJ1-2
d_gene: TRBD1
v_gene: TRBV5-4